The next 21 T cell receptor beta chains were all read from a single sample in a study of T-cell memory formation after mild COVID-19. In TCRdb, the 5' RACE reads were re-called with MiXCR into one record per CDR3 protein. The repertoire holds more than 300,000 distinct CDR3 sequences, with around 13% as singletons. The sequenced sample consisted of PBMCs or a T cell subset sorted from them (not recorded which). The source of these receptors is a man aged 18-30 years who had mild COVID-19 (a few samples of this study predate the infection). Cell type and time point are not known.

The chain uses TRBV5-1 and TRBJ2-3; no firm D call. Looked up from germline, CDR1 is SGHRS and CDR2 is YFSETQ. The ends were cut back, 6 bases at V and 5 bases at J, with 13 bases in the middle. The CDR3 length is 13 residues. This CDR3 reads CASNEAWEDTQYF. The CDR3 DNA sequence: TGCGCCAGCAACGAGGCTTGGGAAGATACGCAGTATTTT.

This clonotype was seen more than once but under ten times. CDR3 loop: CSARLAESYEQYF. The CDR3 region has the DNA TGCAGTGCTAGACTAGCGGAATCCTACGAGCAGTACTTC. The chain carries TRBV20-1 and TRBJ2-7; TRBD2 aligns across 7 bases. With 2 bases clipped from V and 1 base from J, the junction kept 2 bases outside the gene matches. CDR1 DFQATT and CDR2 SNEGSKA come from the germline V gene (reference sequence). This CDR3 is 13 amino acids long.

The chain uses TRBV12-5 and TRBJ2-3; D remains unclear. The CDR3 extends over 14 amino acids. Trimming removed 6 bases at V and 1 base at J, with 11 bases between. Looked up from germline, CDR1 is LGHNT and CDR2 is FRNRAP. CDR3 amino acids: CASGPNEGTDTQYF. DNA of the CDR3: TGTGCTAGTGGCCCGAACGAGGGCACAGATACGCAGTATTTT.

This clonotype was counted at least ten times. This chain joins TRBV6-6 and TRBJ2-7, with 8 bases that match TRBD1. V was clipped by 5 bases and J by 6 bases; unmatched bases: 9. CDR1 MNHNY and CDR2 SVGAGI come from the germline V gene (reference sequence). This CDR3 comprises 14 residues. The CDR3, as DNA: TGTGCCAGCAGTCTTCCCCGACAGGGGTCCGAGCAGTACTTC. It specifies CASSLPRQGSEQYF.

This clonotype was found a few times. The chain's CDR3 is CASSKGTGRQDGYTF. As DNA, the CDR3 is TGTGCCAGCAGCAAAGGAACAGGGCGTCAAGATGGCTACACCTTC. The chain employs TRBV21-1 and TRBJ1-2; the table's D call, TRBD1, was not checked against the DNA. TRBV21-1 is a recognized pseudogene. The CDR3 consists of 15 residues.

V and J are TRBV4-2 and TRBJ1-1; no clear D. V dropped 4 bases and J dropped 7 bases, with 22 bases sitting between them. The CDR3 totals 16 residues. Germline assignment: CDR1 LGHNA and CDR2 YNFKEQ. The CDR3 DNA reads TGTGCCAGCAGCCCACAAGAGGGATTAAGGGATGGTGAAGCTTTCTTT. Its protein product is CASSPQEGLRDGEAFF.

In DNA form, the CDR3 reads TGTGCCATCAGTGATTCTGAGTCGGGGCTCGAGCAGTACTTC. It is translated as CAISDSESGLEQYF. The chain couples TRBV10-3 to TRBJ2-7; tentatively, D is TRBD1 or TRBD2 (5 bases each). The CDR3 runs 14 residues. Germline values: CDR1 ENHRY, CDR2 SYGVKD. V was cut by 3 bases and J by 6 bases, with 15 bases left in between.

This clonotype came up many times. The V and J genes are TRBV12-3 or TRBV12-4 and TRBJ1-2; no clear D gene. This CDR3 has 12 amino acids. Trimming stripped 2 bases from V and 2 bases from J, with 3 bases between. The CDR3 DNA follows: TGTGCCAGCAGTTTAAGGAACTATGGCTACACCTTC. This sequence encodes CASSLRNYGYTF.

The V call is TRBV11-2, the J call TRBJ2-1, with 11 bases that match TRBD2. Germline V lookup: CDR1 SGHAT, CDR2 FQNNGV. The junction had 9 bases not matched to a gene; V was cut back by 6 bases and J by 5 bases. The CDR3 sequence is 16 residues long. The CDR3, as DNA: TGTGCCAGCAGTGACCCTACTAGCGGGGGAAACAATGAGCAGTTCTTC. Residues: CASSDPTSGGNNEQFF.

This chain uses TRBV27 with TRBJ2-5; possibly TRBD2 for D (6 bases). The germline V gene encodes CDR1 MNHEY and CDR2 SMNVEV (reference sequence). V was cut by 3 bases and J by 0 bases, with 14 bases left in between. The CDR3 runs 16 residues. The CDR3 nucleotides are TGTGCCAGCAGTTTCTCGGCGGGAAGAAACCAAGAGACCCAGTACTTC. This codes for CASSFSAGRNQETQYF.

This clonotype has a handful of counts. The chain has TRBV9 and TRBJ1-2; D is ambiguous. This CDR3 has 15 amino acids. Germline V gene lookup returns CDR1 SGDLS and CDR2 YYNGEE. V gave up 3 bases and J gave up 6 bases, with 18 bases separating them. For the CDR3, the DNA is TGTGCCAGCAGCGCTTTAGCTTCGGGAATTAATGGCTACACCTTC. As protein: CASSALASGINGYTF.

The genes are TRBV5-6 and TRBJ2-3, with D maybe TRBD1 (6 bases). Per the germline V gene, CDR1 is SGHDT and CDR2 is YYEEEE. The V gene lost 7 bases and the J gene lost 6 bases, with 12 bases spanning the gap. The CDR3 loop spans 12 amino acids. Here the CDR3 DNA reads TGTGCCAGCGGGCAAACAGGGGATACGCAGTATTTT. Translated, it gives CASGQTGDTQYF.

The sample holds a few counts of this clonotype. The genes are TRBV10-1 and TRBJ2-1; possible D gene TRBD2, 5 bases. The V gene lost 3 bases and the J gene lost 7 bases, with 10 bases spanning the gap. The V gene's germline CDR1 is WNHNN and CDR2 SYGVQD (reference sequence). The CDR3 is 13 residues long. CDR3 nucleotide sequence: TGCGCCAGCAGTGAACGAGGGCGGAATGAGCAGTTCTTC. Its translation is CASSERGRNEQFF.

This clonotype occurred a few times. The chain has TRBV7-2 and TRBJ1-2; a possible D gene is TRBD1 (5 bases). CDR3 size: 15 residues. Germline V gene sequence: CDR1 SGHTA, CDR2 FQGNSA. Between the trimmed V and J ends, which lost 1 base and 4 bases, there was a span of 13 bases. Here the CDR3 DNA reads TGTGCCAGCAGCTTAGAACGACAGACCAGCTATGGCTACACCTTC. This encodes CASSLERQTSYGYTF. Based on the CDR3 plus reference TRBV7-2 and TRBJ1-2, the full variable domain is GAGVSQSPSNKVTEKGKDVELRCDPISGHTALYWYRQSLGQGLEFLIYFQGNSAPDKSGLPSDRFSAERTGGSVSTLTIQRTQQEDSAVYLCASSLERQTSYGYTFGSGTRLTVV.

The table lists this clonotype with a few counts. The chain carries TRBV21-1 and TRBJ2-1; the D segment call TRBD2 is taken from the table without a DNA check. TRBV21-1 corresponds to a pseudogene. This CDR3 comprises 19 residues. The DNA of the CDR3 is TGTGCCAGCAGCAAAAACGCGGGGGGTACTAGCGGCTCCTACAATGAGCAGTTCTTC. Amino acid sequence: CASSKNAGGTSGSYNEQFF.

This clonotype has only a few counts. The rearrangement joins TRBV14 to TRBJ2-7, with D perhaps matching TRBD2 (7 bases). Trimming took 2 bases from V and 3 from J, leaving 17 bases between them. The CDR3 has 16 residues. Germline CDR1 and CDR2: SGHDN and FVKESK. The CDR3, as DNA: TGTGCCAGCAGCCAACTAGGGGGGGGCGCGGGCTACGAGCAGTACTTC. As protein: CASSQLGGGAGYEQYF.

This clonotype was found a few times. The chain carries TRBV20-1 and TRBJ2-3; 8 bases are a match to TRBD1. V was pared by 7 bases and J by 7 bases, with 7 bases of the junction left unmatched. The CDR3 sequence is 12 residues long. Germline-derived CDR1 and CDR2 are DFQATT and SNEGSKA (reference sequence). In nucleotides, the CDR3 is TGCAGTGTGCCAGGGGGCGCGTATACGCAGTATTTT. It is translated as CSVPGGAYTQYF.

This clonotype was seen more than once but under ten times. This chain uses TRBV7-9 with TRBJ1-2; 9 bases match TRBD1. With V trimmed by 5 bases and J by 4 bases, 17 bases remained unmatched. Germline loops: CDR1 SEHNR, CDR2 FQNEAQ (reference sequence). The CDR3 is made up of 18 amino acids. In nucleotides, the CDR3 is TGTGCCAGCAGCACCCTTAGGCCCCAGGCACAGGGGGCCTATGGCTACACCTTC. Translated, it gives CASSTLRPQAQGAYGYTF.

This rearrangement joins TRBV20-1 to TRBJ2-5; D unresolved. The CDR3 has 12 amino acids. From germline, CDR1 is DFQATT and CDR2 SNEGSKA (reference sequence). V was cut by 1 base and J by 1 base, with 4 bases left in between. CDR3 loop: CSARAPQETQYF. In DNA, the CDR3 is TGCAGTGCTAGAGCCCCCCAAGAGACCCAGTACTTC.

The sample holds a few counts of this clonotype. The chain links TRBV20-1 to TRBJ2-7; 12 bases match TRBD2. Germline CDR1 DFQATT, CDR2 SNEGSKA (reference sequence). This CDR3 is 17 amino acids long. With 7 bases clipped from V and 0 bases from J, the junction kept 13 bases outside the gene matches. The CDR3 coding sequence is TGCAGTGTCCCCCTTAGGACTAGCGGGGATTACTCCTACGAGCAGTACGTC. Translation gives CSVPLRTSGDYSYEQYV.

The chain recombines TRBV4-3 with TRBJ2-2; 9 bases match TRBD2. With V trimmed by 3 bases and J by 2 bases, 7 bases remained unmatched. The CDR3 has 17 residues. CDR1 LGHNA and CDR2 YSLEER come from the germline V gene. The CDR3 bases are TGCGCCAGCAGCCAGCCCCCAGCGGGGGGTAACACCGGGGAGCTGTTTTTT. It is translated as CASSQPPAGGNTGELFF.